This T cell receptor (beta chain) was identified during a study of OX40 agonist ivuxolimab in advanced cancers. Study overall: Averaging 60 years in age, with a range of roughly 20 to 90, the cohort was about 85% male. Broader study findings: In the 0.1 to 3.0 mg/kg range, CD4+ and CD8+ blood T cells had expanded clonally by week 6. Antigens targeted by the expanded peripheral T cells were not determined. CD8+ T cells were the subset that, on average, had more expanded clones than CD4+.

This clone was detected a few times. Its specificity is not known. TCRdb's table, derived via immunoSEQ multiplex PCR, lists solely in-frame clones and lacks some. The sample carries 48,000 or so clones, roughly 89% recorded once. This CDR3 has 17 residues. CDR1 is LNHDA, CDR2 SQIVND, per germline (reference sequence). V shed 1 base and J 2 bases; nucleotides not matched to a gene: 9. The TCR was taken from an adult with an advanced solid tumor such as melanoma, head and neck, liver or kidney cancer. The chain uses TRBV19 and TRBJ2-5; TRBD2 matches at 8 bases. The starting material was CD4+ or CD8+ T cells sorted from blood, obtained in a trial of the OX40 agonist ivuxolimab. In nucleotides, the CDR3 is TGTGCCAGTAGTATAGGCCAGCGGGGGCCCCTACAAGAGACCCAGTACTTC. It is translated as CASSIGQRGPLQETQYF.